This T cell receptor beta chain was identified in a study of T cell changes during pregnancy in multiple sclerosis. V was clipped by 2 bases and J by 1 base, with 8 bases between them. This CDR3 is 13 amino acids long. CDR1 is GTSNPN and CDR2 is SVGIG in the germline V gene (reference sequence). Generated by immunoSEQ multiplex PCR, the TCRdb table keeps only in-frame clones and is missing some. This repertoire shows 25,000 to 40,000 clones, around 91% found once; its top ten account for 3% to 5%. This clonotype originated in a female donor in good health, enrolled as a control in a pregnancy study. The sequences come from CD8+ T cells from peripheral blood mononuclear cells, collected in the second trimester of pregnancy. V gene TRBV30 combines with J gene TRBJ2-5; D call uncertain. As DNA, the CDR3 is TGTGCCTGGAGTAATCAGTCCCAAGAGACCCAGTACTTC. The encoded protein is CAWSNQSQETQYF.